What follows describes a single T cell receptor (beta chain). The CDR3 loop spans 16 amino acids. V dropped 3 bases and J dropped 1; count of bases not matched to a gene: 7. CDR1 is LNHNV, CDR2 YYDKDF, per germline (reference sequence). Authors' analysis steps: By means of reference gene primer amplification, nucleated cell counts were estimated. TCRdb keeps only in-frame clones here, not all; method: immunoSEQ multiplex PCR. V and J calls and clone size are copied from that table; D and trimming were computed from the DNA. The sample has about 120,000 clones, 65% to 90% seen once; the top ten hold around 6.3%. The entry originates in a study of blood T cell repertoires in COVID-19.

V and J are TRBV15 and TRBJ2-3, with TRBD1 identical over 7 bases. The source is a man older than 75 with active or convalescent COVID-19. The sequenced material came from peripheral blood. DNA of the CDR3: TGTGCCACCAGCAGTGATGGGACAGTTGGCACAGATACGCAGTATTTT. Protein sequence: CATSSDGTVGTDTQYF.